This T cell receptor (beta chain) comes out of a study of tumor-infiltrating lymphocytes in primary liver carcinoma. A primer matching the constant region was used to make TCR beta cDNA from 450 to 500 ng of total RNA. TCR beta libraries came from three nested multiplex PCR rounds using slightly modified ARM-PCR. TRBV1-TRBV30 forward primers and a C-beta reverse primer were used in the first two PCR rounds, which each ran for approximately 10 cycles. TCRdb recomputed calls from the multiplex PCR reads with MiXCR, one row per CDR3 protein. The table lists some 180,000 distinct CDR3 sequences, over 50% of them singletons, with about 72% in the top ten. The germline V gene encodes CDR1 SGHAT and CDR2 FQNNGV. V gave up 9 bases and J gave up 12 bases, with 27 bases separating them. There are 15 residues in the CDR3. Study-wide results and limits: Researchers found tumor-adjacent and tumor-blood pairs overlapped less than tumor region pairs.

The researchers obtained blood RNA from unsorted whole blood and also extracted germline DNA. The patients lived with chronic HBV infection and had not yet received any treatment. To note about this clonotype: What it binds is not known.

The sequencing input was peripheral blood. The source is a man aged 35-49 years with primary liver carcinoma and hepatitis B virus infection. The chain is built from TRBV11-2 and TRBJ2-1; tentative D call: TRBD1 (6 bases). In DNA form, the CDR3 reads TGTGCCAGTAGTTCCAGGGGCACTAGGCTCGATGTGCAGTTCTTC. This gives the protein CASSSRGTRLDVQFF.